This entry describes one T cell receptor (beta chain). The antigen is undetermined. This CDR3 is 13 amino acids long. Germline V gives CDR1 SGHRS, CDR2 YFSETQ. The V gene lost 3 bases and the J gene lost 7 bases, with 11 bases spanning the gap. The record originates from a study of cytomegalovirus exposure and HLA in healthy donors. Findings and caveats of the study: Many donors carried some public TCRs, although rarity characterized most TCR sequences.

TCRdb's table, derived via immunoSEQ multiplex PCR, lists solely in-frame clones and lacks some. The sample consists of about 180,000 clones, about nine tenths of them appearing once. This clonotype was sampled from a man younger than 35 in good health and CMV-seropositive. The chain is built from TRBV5-1 and TRBJ2-1, with D perhaps TRBD1 (5 bases). Sequenced material: PBMCs. The CDR3 loop reads CASSWNPGNEQFF. For the CDR3, the DNA is TGCGCCAGCAGCTGGAACCCAGGGAATGAGCAGTTCTTC.